This is a list of T cell receptor beta chains from one sample in a study of blood T cell repertoires in COVID-19. Using immunoSEQ multiplex PCR, the repertoire was profiled, and TCRdb retains in-frame clones only, with some absent. The data hold about 140,000 clones, with about three quarters observed a single time. Sequenced material: peripheral blood. All receptors derive from a woman aged 45-59 years with active or convalescent COVID-19. Both conserved end residues are part of each CDR3. Each record gives: D gene, V gene, J gene, clone size, CDR3 protein, CDR3 DNA. A D gene is named only where the DNA matches it firmly. Some rows have no size entry. The others give once, few or many, or a class for an expanded clone.

D gene: TRBD1
V gene: TRBV25-1
J gene: TRBJ2-7
clone size: .
CDR3 protein: CASRETGDSYEQYF
CDR3 DNA: TGTGCCAGCAGGGAGACAGGGGACTCCTACGAGCAGTACTTC

D gene: TRBD2
V gene: TRBV6-5
J gene: TRBJ2-6
clone size: few
CDR3 protein: CASSYSRGSGANVLTF
CDR3 DNA: TGTGCCAGCAGTTACTCGCGGGGGTCTGGGGCCAACGTCCTGACTTTC

D gene: TRBD1
V gene: TRBV4-2
J gene: TRBJ1-6
clone size: .
CDR3 protein: CASSLGQGNSPLHF
CDR3 DNA: TGTGCCAGCAGCCTGGGACAGGGAAATTCACCCCTCCACTTT

D gene: TRBD2
V gene: TRBV4-3
J gene: TRBJ2-7
clone size: .
CDR3 protein: CASSPGLAGVGYEQYF
CDR3 DNA: TGCGCCAGCAGCCCTGGACTAGCGGGAGTGGGCTACGAGCAGTACTTC

D gene: .
V gene: TRBV28
J gene: TRBJ2-1
clone size: many
CDR3 protein: CASSLSPKREQFF
CDR3 DNA: TGTGCCAGCAGTTTAAGTCCGAAGCGTGAGCAGTTCTTC

D gene: TRBD1
V gene: TRBV5-4
J gene: TRBJ1-1
clone size: .
CDR3 protein: CASSLAGGLDTEAFF
CDR3 DNA: TGTGCCAGCAGCTTGGCAGGGGGTTTGGACACTGAAGCTTTCTTT

D gene: .
V gene: TRBV21-1
J gene: TRBJ1-1
clone size: .
CDR3 protein: CASSKKGPRTGGSSGTEAFF
CDR3 DNA: TGTGCCAGCAGCAAAAAAGGACCCCGGACAGGGGGCTCATCGGGGACTGAAGCTTTCTTT

D gene: TRBD2
V gene: TRBV10-2
J gene: TRBJ2-3
clone size: once
CDR3 protein: CASSDYEGLAGPLGTDTQYF
CDR3 DNA: TGCGCCAGCAGTGATTATGAGGGACTAGCGGGACCCTTGGGCACAGATACGCAGTATTTT

D gene: .
V gene: TRBV30
J gene: TRBJ1-2
clone size: .
CDR3 protein: CAWSVRRAAGYTF
CDR3 DNA: TGTGCCTGGAGTGTACGGAGGGCGGCTGGCTACACCTTC

D gene: TRBD1
V gene: TRBV28
J gene: TRBJ1-2
clone size: .
CDR3 protein: CASSLWGTGAANYGYTF
CDR3 DNA: TGTGCCAGCAGTTTATGGGGGACAGGGGCGGCGAACTATGGCTACACCTTC

D gene: TRBD1
V gene: TRBV7-2
J gene: TRBJ2-7
clone size: .
CDR3 protein: CASSLLSGQGGEQYF
CDR3 DNA: TGTGCCAGCAGCTTGCTTTCGGGACAGGGTGGGGAGCAGTACTTC

D gene: TRBD1
V gene: TRBV25-1
J gene: TRBJ1-4
clone size: .
CDR3 protein: CASSDPGQLEKLFF
CDR3 DNA: TGTGCCAGCAGTGACCCGGGACAGCTGGAAAAACTGTTTTTT

D gene: TRBD2
V gene: TRBV3-1/TRBV3-2
J gene: TRBJ2-3
clone size: once
CDR3 protein: CASSYGTSGGDTQYF
CDR3 DNA: TGTGCCAGCAGCTACGGGACTAGCGGGGGAGATACGCAGTATTTT

D gene: .
V gene: TRBV3-1/TRBV3-2
J gene: TRBJ1-2
clone size: .
CDR3 protein: CASSHGGTYGYTF
CDR3 DNA: TGTGCCAGCAGCCACGGGGGGACCTATGGCTACACCTTC

D gene: .
V gene: TRBV7-9
J gene: TRBJ1-5
clone size: .
CDR3 protein: CASSLDRTGYSNQPQHF
CDR3 DNA: TGTGCCAGCAGCTTAGATAGGACGGGATATAGCAATCAGCCCCAGCATTTT

D gene: .
V gene: TRBV7-2
J gene: TRBJ2-5
clone size: .
CDR3 protein: CASSFLGAQYF
CDR3 DNA: TGTGCCAGCAGTTTCCTAGGGGCCCAGTACTTC

D gene: .
V gene: TRBV10-3
J gene: TRBJ2-1
clone size: .
CDR3 protein: CAISDQGRGRDNEQFF
CDR3 DNA: TGTGCCATCAGTGACCAGGGGAGGGGGAGAGACAATGAGCAGTTCTTC

D gene: TRBD2
V gene: TRBV7-9
J gene: TRBJ2-1
clone size: .
CDR3 protein: CASSHQSGGTYNEQFF
CDR3 DNA: TGTGCCAGCAGCCACCAAAGCGGGGGTACCTACAATGAGCAGTTCTTC

D gene: TRBD2
V gene: TRBV7-8
J gene: TRBJ2-7
clone size: .
CDR3 protein: CASSARSGRRVDEQYF
CDR3 DNA: TGTGCCAGCAGCGCCAGAAGCGGGAGGCGTGTAGACGAGCAGTACTTC

D gene: TRBD1
V gene: TRBV3-1/TRBV3-2
J gene: TRBJ1-4
clone size: .
CDR3 protein: CASSRTQGGVGEKLFF
CDR3 DNA: TGTGCCAGCAGCCGAACACAGGGGGGGGTCGGTGAAAAACTGTTTTTT

D gene: TRBD1
V gene: TRBV29-1
J gene: TRBJ2-7
clone size: .
CDR3 protein: CSVEVGTGGRYEQYF
CDR3 DNA: TGCAGCGTTGAAGTAGGGACAGGGGGAAGGTACGAGCAGTACTTC

D gene: TRBD2
V gene: TRBV13
J gene: TRBJ2-7
clone size: .
CDR3 protein: CASSPGLELKYEQYF
CDR3 DNA: TGTGCCAGCAGCCCGGGACTAGAACTAAAATACGAGCAGTACTTC

D gene: .
V gene: TRBV28
J gene: TRBJ1-2
clone size: few
CDR3 protein: CASSANSYGYTF
CDR3 DNA: TGTGCCAGCAGTGCCAACAGCTATGGCTACACCTTC

D gene: .
V gene: TRBV4-3
J gene: TRBJ1-2
clone size: .
CDR3 protein: CASSQAPGGYYGYTF
CDR3 DNA: TGCGCCAGCAGCCAAGCCCCGGGGGGCTACTATGGCTACACCTTC

D gene: .
V gene: TRBV18
J gene: TRBJ2-3
clone size: .
CDR3 protein: CASSPLRVSTDTQYF
CDR3 DNA: TGTGCCAGCTCACCCTTGAGGGTGAGCACAGATACGCAGTATTTT

D gene: TRBD1
V gene: TRBV18
J gene: TRBJ2-3
clone size: .
CDR3 protein: CASSPLPGTGSTDTQYF
CDR3 DNA: TGTGCCAGCTCACCCCTTCCCGGGACAGGGTCCACAGATACGCAGTATTTT

D gene: .
V gene: TRBV29-1
J gene: TRBJ2-7
clone size: .
CDR3 protein: CSVGSHYEQYF
CDR3 DNA: TGCAGCGTTGGCAGTCACTACGAGCAGTACTTC

D gene: TRBD2
V gene: TRBV6-4
J gene: TRBJ2-7
clone size: .
CDR3 protein: CASSVLAGGQYEQYF
CDR3 DNA: TGTGCCAGCAGTGTCCTAGCGGGAGGGCAGTACGAGCAGTACTTC

D gene: TRBD1
V gene: TRBV28
J gene: TRBJ2-4
clone size: .
CDR3 protein: CASRPGQVKNIQYF
CDR3 DNA: TGTGCCAGCAGGCCCGGACAGGTCAAAAACATTCAGTACTTC

D gene: .
V gene: TRBV5-4
J gene: TRBJ2-2
clone size: once
CDR3 protein: CASSLEPGLTGELFF
CDR3 DNA: TGTGCCAGCAGCTTGGAGCCAGGCTTAACCGGGGAGCTGTTTTTT

D gene: .
V gene: TRBV19
J gene: TRBJ1-1
clone size: few
CDR3 protein: CASSPVGGRGEAFF
CDR3 DNA: TGTGCCAGTAGCCCGGTGGGAGGGAGAGGTGAAGCTTTCTTT

D gene: TRBD1
V gene: TRBV6-5
J gene: TRBJ1-1
clone size: .
CDR3 protein: CASSYGGQGVFTEAFF
CDR3 DNA: TGTGCCAGCAGTTACGGGGGACAGGGGGTATTCACTGAAGCTTTCTTT

D gene: .
V gene: TRBV3-1/TRBV3-2
J gene: TRBJ2-7
clone size: .
CDR3 protein: CASSQVPGTYEQYF
CDR3 DNA: TGTGCCAGCAGCCAAGTTCCGGGGACCTACGAGCAGTACTTC

D gene: TRBD1
V gene: TRBV28
J gene: TRBJ1-6
clone size: few
CDR3 protein: CASSWDSGANSPLHF
CDR3 DNA: TGTGCCAGCAGTTGGGACAGTGGCGCCAATTCACCCCTCCACTTT

D gene: .
V gene: TRBV28
J gene: TRBJ1-1
clone size: .
CDR3 protein: CASINGGLGGTEAFF
CDR3 DNA: TGTGCCAGCATTAACGGGGGGCTCGGGGGCACTGAAGCTTTCTTT

D gene: .
V gene: TRBV18
J gene: TRBJ2-2
clone size: .
CDR3 protein: CASSQLGSLNTGELFF
CDR3 DNA: TGTGCCAGCTCACAGCTGGGCTCACTGAACACCGGGGAGCTGTTTTTT

D gene: TRBD1
V gene: TRBV30
J gene: TRBJ1-4
clone size: once
CDR3 protein: CACRQGKGTNEKLFF
CDR3 DNA: TGTGCCTGTCGACAGGGGAAAGGGACTAATGAAAAACTGTTTTTT

D gene: TRBD1
V gene: TRBV7-7
J gene: TRBJ2-5
clone size: .
CDR3 protein: CASSDQDRGQETQYF
CDR3 DNA: TGTGCTAGCAGCGACCAGGACAGGGGCCAAGAGACCCAGTACTTC

D gene: .
V gene: TRBV21-1
J gene: TRBJ1-5
clone size: .
CDR3 protein: CASSRSGTGGLIDQPQHF
CDR3 DNA: TGTGCCAGCAGCCGTTCCGGGACAGGGGGCTTGATCGATCAGCCCCAGCATTTT

D gene: TRBD2
V gene: TRBV7-2
J gene: TRBJ2-3
clone size: .
CDR3 protein: CASSPQAGLAGGSTDTQYF
CDR3 DNA: TGTGCCAGCAGCCCCCAGGCCGGACTAGCGGGGGGTAGCACAGATACGCAGTATTTT

D gene: TRBD2
V gene: TRBV27
J gene: TRBJ2-2
clone size: few
CDR3 protein: CASSFRLAGVNTGELFF
CDR3 DNA: TGTGCCAGCAGTTTTAGGCTAGCGGGTGTTAACACCGGGGAGCTGTTTTTT

D gene: .
V gene: TRBV29-1
J gene: TRBJ1-1
clone size: .
CDR3 protein: CSVGRQDTEAFF
CDR3 DNA: TGCAGCGTTGGTCGGCAGGACACTGAAGCTTTCTTT

D gene: .
V gene: TRBV19
J gene: TRBJ2-7
clone size: .
CDR3 protein: CASRPQGFLYEQYF
CDR3 DNA: TGTGCCAGTAGGCCACAGGGATTCCTCTACGAGCAGTACTTC

D gene: TRBD1
V gene: TRBV19
J gene: TRBJ1-4
clone size: .
CDR3 protein: CASSQTGDGTNEKLFF
CDR3 DNA: TGTGCCAGTAGTCAGACAGGGGATGGGACTAATGAAAAACTGTTTTTT

D gene: TRBD1
V gene: TRBV10-3
J gene: TRBJ2-7
clone size: .
CDR3 protein: CAISESGQGAYEQYF
CDR3 DNA: TGTGCCATCAGTGAGTCCGGGCAGGGGGCGTACGAGCAGTACTTC